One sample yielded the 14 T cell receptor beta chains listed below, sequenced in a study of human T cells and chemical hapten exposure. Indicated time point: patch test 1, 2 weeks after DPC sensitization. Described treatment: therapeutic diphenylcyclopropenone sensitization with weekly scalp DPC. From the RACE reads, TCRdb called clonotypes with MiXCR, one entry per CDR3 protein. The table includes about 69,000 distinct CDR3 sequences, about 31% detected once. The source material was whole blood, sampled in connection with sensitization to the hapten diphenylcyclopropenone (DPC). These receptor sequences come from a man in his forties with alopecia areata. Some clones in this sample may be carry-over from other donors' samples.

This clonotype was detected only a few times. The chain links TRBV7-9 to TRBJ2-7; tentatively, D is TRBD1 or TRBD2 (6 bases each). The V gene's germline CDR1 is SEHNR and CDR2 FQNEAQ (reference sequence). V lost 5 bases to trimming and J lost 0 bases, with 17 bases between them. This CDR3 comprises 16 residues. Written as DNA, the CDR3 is TGTGCCAGCAGCCTAAAGGGGGGTGGAACCTCCTACGAGCAGTACTTC. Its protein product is CASSLKGGGTSYEQYF.

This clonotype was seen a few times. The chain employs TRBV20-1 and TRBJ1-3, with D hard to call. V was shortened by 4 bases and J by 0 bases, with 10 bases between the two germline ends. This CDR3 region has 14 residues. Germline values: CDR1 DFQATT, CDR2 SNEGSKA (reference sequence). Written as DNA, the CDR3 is TGCAGTGCTAAGGAGGATCTCTCTGGAAACACCATATATTTT. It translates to CSAKEDLSGNTIYF.

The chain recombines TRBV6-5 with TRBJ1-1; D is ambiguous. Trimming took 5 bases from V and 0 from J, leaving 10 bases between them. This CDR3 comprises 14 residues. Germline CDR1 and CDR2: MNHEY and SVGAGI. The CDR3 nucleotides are TGTGCCAGCAGTCGAGACGGTATGAACACTGAAGCTTTCTTT. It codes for CASSRDGMNTEAFF.

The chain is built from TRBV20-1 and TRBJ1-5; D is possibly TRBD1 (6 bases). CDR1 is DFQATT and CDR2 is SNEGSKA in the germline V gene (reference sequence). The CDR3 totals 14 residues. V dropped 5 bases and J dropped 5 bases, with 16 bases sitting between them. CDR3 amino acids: CSAGGHRDDQPQHF. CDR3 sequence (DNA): TGCAGTGCTGGAGGGCACAGGGACGATCAGCCCCAGCATTTT.

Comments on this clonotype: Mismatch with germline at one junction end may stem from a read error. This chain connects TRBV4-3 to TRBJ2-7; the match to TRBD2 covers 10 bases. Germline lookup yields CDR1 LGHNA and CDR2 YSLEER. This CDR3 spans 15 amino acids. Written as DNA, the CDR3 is TGTGCCAGCAGCCAAGAAGCGGGAGGGCCCTACGAGCAGTACTTC. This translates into CASSQEAGGPYEQYF.

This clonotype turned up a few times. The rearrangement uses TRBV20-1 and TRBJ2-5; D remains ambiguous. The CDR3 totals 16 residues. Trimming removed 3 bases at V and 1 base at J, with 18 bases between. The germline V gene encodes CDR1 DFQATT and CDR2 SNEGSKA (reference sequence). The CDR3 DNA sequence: TGCAGTGCTAGTAACATCATTCGTCCGTCCCAAGAGACCCAGTACTTC. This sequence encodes CSASNIIRPSQETQYF.

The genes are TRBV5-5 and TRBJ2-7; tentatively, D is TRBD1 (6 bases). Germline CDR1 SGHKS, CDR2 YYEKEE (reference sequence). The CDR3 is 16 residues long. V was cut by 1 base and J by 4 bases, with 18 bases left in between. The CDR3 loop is CASSLSGTSQAYEQYF. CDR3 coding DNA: TGTGCCAGCAGCTTGTCCGGGACAAGTCAGGCTTACGAGCAGTACTTC.

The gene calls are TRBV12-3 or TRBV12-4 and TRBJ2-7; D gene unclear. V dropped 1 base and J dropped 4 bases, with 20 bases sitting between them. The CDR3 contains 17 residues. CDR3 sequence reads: CASSLGKSKGRWYEQYF. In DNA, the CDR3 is TGTGCCAGCAGTTTAGGTAAATCCAAAGGTCGTTGGTACGAGCAGTACTTC.

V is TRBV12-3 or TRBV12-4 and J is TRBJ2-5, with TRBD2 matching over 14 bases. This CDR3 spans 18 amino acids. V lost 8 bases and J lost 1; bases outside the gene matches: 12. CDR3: CASGTQGLAGDLQETQYF. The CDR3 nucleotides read TGTGCCAGCGGCACTCAGGGACTAGCGGGAGATCTCCAAGAGACCCAGTACTTC.

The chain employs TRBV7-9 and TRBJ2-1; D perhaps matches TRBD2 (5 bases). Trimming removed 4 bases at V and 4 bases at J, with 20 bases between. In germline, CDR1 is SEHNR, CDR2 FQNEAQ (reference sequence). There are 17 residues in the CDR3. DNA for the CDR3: TGTGCCAGCAGCTCCCTAGACTATTTAGTGAGGTACAATGAGCAGTTCTTC. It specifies CASSSLDYLVRYNEQFF.

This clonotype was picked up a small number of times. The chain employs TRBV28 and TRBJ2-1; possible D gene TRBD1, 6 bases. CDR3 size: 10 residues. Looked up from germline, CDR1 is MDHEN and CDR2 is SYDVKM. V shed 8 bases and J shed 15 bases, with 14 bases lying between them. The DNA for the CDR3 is TGTGCCAGCGGGGGCCTGAGCAGGTTCTTC. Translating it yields CASGGLSRFF.

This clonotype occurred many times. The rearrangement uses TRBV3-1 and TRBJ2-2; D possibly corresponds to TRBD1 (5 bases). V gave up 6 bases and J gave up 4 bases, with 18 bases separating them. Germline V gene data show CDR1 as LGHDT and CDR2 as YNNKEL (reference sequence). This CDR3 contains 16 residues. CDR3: CASRKVGAAGTGELFF. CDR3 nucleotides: TGTGCCAGCAGGAAGGTTGGGGCCGCCGGCACCGGGGAGCTGTTTTTT.

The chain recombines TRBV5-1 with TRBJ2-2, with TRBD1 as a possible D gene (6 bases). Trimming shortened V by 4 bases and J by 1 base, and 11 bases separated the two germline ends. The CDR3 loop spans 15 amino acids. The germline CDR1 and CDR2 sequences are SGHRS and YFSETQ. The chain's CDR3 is CASSRQAGNTGELFF. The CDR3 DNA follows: TGCGCCAGCAGCCGACAGGCAGGGAACACCGGGGAGCTGTTTTTT.

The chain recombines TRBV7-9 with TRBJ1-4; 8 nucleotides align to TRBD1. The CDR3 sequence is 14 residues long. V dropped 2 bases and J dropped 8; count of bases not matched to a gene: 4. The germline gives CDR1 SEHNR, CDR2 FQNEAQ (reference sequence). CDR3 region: CASSLIGTGEKLFF. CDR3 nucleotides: TGTGCCAGCAGCTTAATTGGGACAGGCGAAAAACTGTTTTTT.